This TCR beta chain was identified during a study of CD8 T cells in Susac syndrome. cDNA came from 0.5 to 1 ug RNA primed by random hexamers. TCR beta CDR3 was amplified by immunoSEQ multiplex PCR. This amplification extended across 54 Vbeta and 13 Jbeta segments. TCRdb recomputed calls from the immunoSEQ multiplex PCR reads with MiXCR, one row per CDR3 protein. The sample has just under 150,000 distinct CDR3 sequences, approximately 94% seen once. Sequencing of TCR beta, carried out with a high-throughput approach, was applied to CD8+ and CD4+ T cells from the blood. The control group consisted of healthy donors matched for age and sex. TEMRA cells were enriched by FACS, while CD8+ and CD4+ T cells were obtained through a negative isolation that was performed magnetically. V dropped 3 bases and J dropped 1 base, with 13 bases sitting between them. Germline CDR1 SGHTA, CDR2 FQGNSA. This CDR3 has 15 amino acids.

Sequenced sample: CD4+ T cells from PBMCs. This clonotype was obtained from a human donor in good health. The chain employs TRBV7-2 and TRBJ2-7, with a possible D match to TRBD2 (6 bases). The DNA of the CDR3 is TGTGCCAGCAGCTTGGTCGGGGGAAGATCCTACGAGCAGTACTTC. Translated: CASSLVGGRSYEQYF.